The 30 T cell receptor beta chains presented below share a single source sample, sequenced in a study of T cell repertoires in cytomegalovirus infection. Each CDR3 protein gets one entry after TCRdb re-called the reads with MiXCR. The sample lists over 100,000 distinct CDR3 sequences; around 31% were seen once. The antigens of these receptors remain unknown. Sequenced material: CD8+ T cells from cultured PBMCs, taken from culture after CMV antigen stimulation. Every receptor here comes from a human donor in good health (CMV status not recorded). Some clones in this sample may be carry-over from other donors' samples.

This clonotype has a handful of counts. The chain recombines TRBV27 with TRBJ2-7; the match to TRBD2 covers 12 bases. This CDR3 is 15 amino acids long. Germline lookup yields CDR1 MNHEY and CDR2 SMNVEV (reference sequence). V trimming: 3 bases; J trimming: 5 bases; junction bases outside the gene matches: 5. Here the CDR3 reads CASSLLAGGRNEQYF. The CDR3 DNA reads TGTGCCAGCAGTTTGCTAGCGGGGGGGAGGAACGAGCAGTACTTC.

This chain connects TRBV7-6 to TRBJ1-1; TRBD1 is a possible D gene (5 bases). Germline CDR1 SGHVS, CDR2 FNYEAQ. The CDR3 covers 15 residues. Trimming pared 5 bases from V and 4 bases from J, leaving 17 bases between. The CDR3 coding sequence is TGTGCCAGCAGCCTAAATCCGCCTGGGGGCACTGAAGCTTTCTTT. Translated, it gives CASSLNPPGGTEAFF.

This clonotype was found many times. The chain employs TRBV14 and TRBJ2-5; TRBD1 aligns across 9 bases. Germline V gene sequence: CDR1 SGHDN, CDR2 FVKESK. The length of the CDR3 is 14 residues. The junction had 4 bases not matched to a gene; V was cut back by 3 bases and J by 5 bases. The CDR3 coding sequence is TGTGCCAGCAGCCACGGGACAGGGTATGAGACCCAGTACTTC. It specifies CASSHGTGYETQYF. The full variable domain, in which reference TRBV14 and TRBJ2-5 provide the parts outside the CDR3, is EAGVTQFPSHSVIEKGQTVTLRCDPISGHDNLYWYRRVMGKEIKFLLHFVKESKQDESGMPNNRFLAERTGGTYSTLKVQPAELEDSGVYFCASSHGTGYETQYFGPGTRLLVL.

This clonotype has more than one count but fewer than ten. The CDR3 spells CASSLVYVNEQFF. CDR3 nucleotide sequence: TGTGCCAGCAGCTTAGTTTACGTTAATGAGCAGTTCTTC. The rearrangement uses TRBV7-9 and TRBJ2-1; D is unclear. This CDR3 contains 13 residues. CDR1 is SEHNR and CDR2 is FQNEAQ in the germline V gene (reference sequence). Trimming shortened V by 1 base and J by 7 bases, and 8 bases separated the two germline ends. Together with reference TRBV7-9 and TRBJ2-1, the CDR3 gives the full variable domain: DTGVSQNPRHKITKRGQNVTFRCDPISEHNRLYWYRQTLGQGPEFLTYFQNEAQLEKSRLLSDRFSAERPKGSFSTLEIQRTEQGDSAMYLCASSLVYVNEQFFGPGTRLTVL.

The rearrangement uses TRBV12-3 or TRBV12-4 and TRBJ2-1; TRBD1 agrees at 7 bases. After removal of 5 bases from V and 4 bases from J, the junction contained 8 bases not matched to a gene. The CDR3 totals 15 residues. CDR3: CASSPVDRRYNEQFF. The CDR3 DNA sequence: TGTGCCAGCAGTCCCGTGGACAGGCGGTACAATGAGCAGTTCTTC.

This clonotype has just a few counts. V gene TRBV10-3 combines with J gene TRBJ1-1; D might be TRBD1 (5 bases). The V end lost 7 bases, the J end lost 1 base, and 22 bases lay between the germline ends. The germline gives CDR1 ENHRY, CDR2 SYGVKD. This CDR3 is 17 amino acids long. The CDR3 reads CAITPTRGGVGNTEAFF. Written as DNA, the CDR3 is TGTGCCATCACCCCGACAAGGGGCGGTGTGGGGAACACTGAAGCTTTCTTT.

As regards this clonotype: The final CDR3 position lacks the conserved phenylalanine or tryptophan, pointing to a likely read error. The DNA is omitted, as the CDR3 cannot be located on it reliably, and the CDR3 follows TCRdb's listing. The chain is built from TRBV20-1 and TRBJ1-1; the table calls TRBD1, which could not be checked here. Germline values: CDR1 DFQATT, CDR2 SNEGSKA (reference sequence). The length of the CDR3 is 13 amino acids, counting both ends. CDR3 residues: CSARGQSGTPRLG.

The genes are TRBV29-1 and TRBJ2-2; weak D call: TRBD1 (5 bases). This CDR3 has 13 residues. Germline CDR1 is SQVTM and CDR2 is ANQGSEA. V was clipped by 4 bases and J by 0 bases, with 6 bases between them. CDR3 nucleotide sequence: TGCAGCGTTGGCAGGGCGAACACCGGGGAGCTGTTTTTT. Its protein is CSVGRANTGELFF.

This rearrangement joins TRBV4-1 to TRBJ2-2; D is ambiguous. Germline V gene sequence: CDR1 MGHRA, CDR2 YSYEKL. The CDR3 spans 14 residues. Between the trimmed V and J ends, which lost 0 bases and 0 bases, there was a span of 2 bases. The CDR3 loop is CASSQDTNTGELFF. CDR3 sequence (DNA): TGCGCCAGCAGCCAAGACACGAACACCGGGGAGCTGTTTTTT.

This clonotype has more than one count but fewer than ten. The CDR3, as DNA: TGTGCCAGCAGCTTGGGACCGGGGGGCCTAGCCGGGGAGCTGTTTTTT. This sequence encodes CASSLGPGGLAGELFF. This chain connects TRBV5-6 to TRBJ2-2; maybe TRBD2 (7 bases). The ends were cut back, 0 bases at V and 6 bases at J, with 15 bases in the middle. There are 16 residues in the CDR3. Germline CDR1 is SGHDT and CDR2 is YYEEEE.

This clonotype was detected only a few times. The CDR3 coding sequence is TGTGCCAGCAGCTCCAGGGACACCGTGAGCTCCTACGAGCAGTACTTC. This encodes CASSSRDTVSSYEQYF. This chain joins TRBV7-9 and TRBJ2-7; maybe TRBD1 (6 bases). CDR3 length: 16 amino acids. V was trimmed by 4 bases and J by 0 bases, leaving 16 bases between them. The germline CDR1 and CDR2 sequences are SEHNR and FQNEAQ (reference sequence).

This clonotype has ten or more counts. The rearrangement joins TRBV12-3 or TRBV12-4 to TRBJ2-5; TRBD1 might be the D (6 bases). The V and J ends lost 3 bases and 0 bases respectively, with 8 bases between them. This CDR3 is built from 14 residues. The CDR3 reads CASSLGADQETQYF. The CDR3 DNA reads TGTGCCAGCAGTTTGGGGGCAGACCAAGAGACCCAGTACTTC.

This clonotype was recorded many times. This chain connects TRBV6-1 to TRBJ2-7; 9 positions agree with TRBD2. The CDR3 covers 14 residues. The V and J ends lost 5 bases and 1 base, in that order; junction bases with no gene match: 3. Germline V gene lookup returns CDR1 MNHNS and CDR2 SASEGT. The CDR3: CASSISGGSYEQYF. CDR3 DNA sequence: TGTGCCAGCAGTATTAGCGGGGGATCCTACGAGCAGTACTTC.

CDR3 coding DNA: TGTGCCAGCAGTTACGGAGCCGGGACAGGGGACAGCAATCAGCCCCAGCATTTT. Its protein is CASSYGAGTGDSNQPQHF. This chain links TRBV6-5 with TRBJ1-5, with 10 bases that match TRBD1. Trimming removed 2 bases from V and 1 base from J; junction bases left unmatched: 8. The CDR3 length is 18 residues. Germline lookup yields CDR1 MNHEY and CDR2 SVGAGI.

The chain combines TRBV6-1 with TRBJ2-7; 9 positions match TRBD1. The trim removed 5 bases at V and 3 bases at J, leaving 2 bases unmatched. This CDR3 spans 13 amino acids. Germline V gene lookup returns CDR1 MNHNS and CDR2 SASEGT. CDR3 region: CASSMTGGYEQYF. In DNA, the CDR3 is TGTGCCAGCAGTATGACAGGGGGCTACGAGCAGTACTTC.

The CDR3 DNA sequence: TGTGCCAGCAGTCTGACAGGAAACACCGGGGAGCTGTTTTTT. This gives the protein CASSLTGNTGELFF. V usage is TRBV12-3 or TRBV12-4 and J usage is TRBJ2-2; D may be TRBD1 (6 bases). The CDR3 is made up of 14 amino acids. V shed 5 bases and J shed 2 bases, with 9 bases lying between them.

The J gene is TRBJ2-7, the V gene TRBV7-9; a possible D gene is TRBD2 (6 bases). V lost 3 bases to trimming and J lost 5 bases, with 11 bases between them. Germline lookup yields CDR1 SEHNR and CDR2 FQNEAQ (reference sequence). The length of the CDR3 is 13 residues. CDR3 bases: TGTGCCAGCAGCTTCGGAGGGGAAAACGAGCAGTACTTC. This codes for CASSFGGENEQYF. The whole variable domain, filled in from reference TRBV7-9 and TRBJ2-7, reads DTGVSQNPRHKITKRGQNVTFRCDPISEHNRLYWYRQTLGQGPEFLTYFQNEAQLEKSRLLSDRFSAERPKGSFSTLEIQRTEQGDSAMYLCASSFGGENEQYFGPGTRLTVT.

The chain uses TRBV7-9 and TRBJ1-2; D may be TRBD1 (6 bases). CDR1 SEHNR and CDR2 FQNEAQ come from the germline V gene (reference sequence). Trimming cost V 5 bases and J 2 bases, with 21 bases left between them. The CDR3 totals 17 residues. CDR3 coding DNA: TGTGCCAGCAGCCCCGAACAGGGAACTGCCACCAACTATGGCTACACCTTC. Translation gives CASSPEQGTATNYGYTF.

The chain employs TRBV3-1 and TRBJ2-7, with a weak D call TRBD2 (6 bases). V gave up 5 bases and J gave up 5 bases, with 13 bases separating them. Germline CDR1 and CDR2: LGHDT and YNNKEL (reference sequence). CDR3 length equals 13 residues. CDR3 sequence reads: CASSAGLLDEQYF. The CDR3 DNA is TGTGCCAGCAGCGCGGGACTCCTCGACGAGCAGTACTTC.

As DNA, the CDR3 is TGTGCCAGCAGTCCCCCCGGGACAGGGTGGAACTATGGCTACACCTTC. This translates into CASSPPGTGWNYGYTF. The gene calls are TRBV12-3 or TRBV12-4 and TRBJ1-2; the match to TRBD1 covers 9 bases. The CDR3 sequence is 16 residues long. Trimming at V came to 5 bases and at J to 2 bases, leaving 9 bases not matched to a gene.

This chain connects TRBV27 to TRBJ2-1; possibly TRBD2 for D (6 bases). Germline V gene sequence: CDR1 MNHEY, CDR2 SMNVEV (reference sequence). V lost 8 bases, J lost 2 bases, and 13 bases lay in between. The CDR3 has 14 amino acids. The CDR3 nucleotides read TGTGCCAGCGGTCCGGACTACCCCTACAATGAGCAGTTCTTC. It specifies CASGPDYPYNEQFF.

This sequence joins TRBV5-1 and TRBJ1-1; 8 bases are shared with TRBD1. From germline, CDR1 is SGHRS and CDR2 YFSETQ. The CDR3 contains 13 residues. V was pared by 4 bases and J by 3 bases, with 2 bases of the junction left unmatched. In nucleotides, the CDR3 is TGCGCCAGCAGCGACAGGGGATACACTGAAGCTTTCTTT. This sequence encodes CASSDRGYTEAFF.

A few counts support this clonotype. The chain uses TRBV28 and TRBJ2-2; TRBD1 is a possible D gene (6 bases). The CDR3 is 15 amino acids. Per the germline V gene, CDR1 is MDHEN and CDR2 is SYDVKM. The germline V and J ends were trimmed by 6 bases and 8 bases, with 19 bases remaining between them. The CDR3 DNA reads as TGTGCCAGCAGAGACTTAACAGGGTTCGTTGGGGAGCTGTTTTTT. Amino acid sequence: CASRDLTGFVGELFF.

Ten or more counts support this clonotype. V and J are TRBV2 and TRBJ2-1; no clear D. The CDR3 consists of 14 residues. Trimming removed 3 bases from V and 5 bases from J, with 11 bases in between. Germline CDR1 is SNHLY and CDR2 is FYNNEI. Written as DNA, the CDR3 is TGTGCCAGCAGTGATATGACCCCAGACAATGAGCAGTTCTTC. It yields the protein CASSDMTPDNEQFF.

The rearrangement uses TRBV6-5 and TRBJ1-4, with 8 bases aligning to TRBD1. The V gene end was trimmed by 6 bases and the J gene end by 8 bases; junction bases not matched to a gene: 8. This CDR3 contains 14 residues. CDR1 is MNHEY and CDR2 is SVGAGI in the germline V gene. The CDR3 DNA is TGTGCCAGCAGACTTCAGGGGGCGCGGGAAAAACTGTTTTTT. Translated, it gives CASRLQGAREKLFF.

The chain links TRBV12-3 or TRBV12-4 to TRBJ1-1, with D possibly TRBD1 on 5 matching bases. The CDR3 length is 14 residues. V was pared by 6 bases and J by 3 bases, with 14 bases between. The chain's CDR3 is CASSSMGPHTEAFF. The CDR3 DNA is TGTGCCAGCAGCTCCATGGGGCCGCACACTGAAGCTTTCTTT.

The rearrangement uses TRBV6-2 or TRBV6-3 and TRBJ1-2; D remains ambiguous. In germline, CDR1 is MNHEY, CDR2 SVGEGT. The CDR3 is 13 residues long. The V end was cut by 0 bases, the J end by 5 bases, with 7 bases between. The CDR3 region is CASSYSNQYGYTF. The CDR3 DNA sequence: TGTGCCAGCAGTTACTCGAACCAATATGGCTACACCTTC.

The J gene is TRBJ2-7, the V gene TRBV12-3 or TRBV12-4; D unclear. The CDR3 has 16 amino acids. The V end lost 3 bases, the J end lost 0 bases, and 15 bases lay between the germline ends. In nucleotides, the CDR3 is TGTGCCAGCAGTTTCGGCCCCTTGGAGAGCTCCTACGAGCAGTACTTC. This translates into CASSFGPLESSYEQYF.

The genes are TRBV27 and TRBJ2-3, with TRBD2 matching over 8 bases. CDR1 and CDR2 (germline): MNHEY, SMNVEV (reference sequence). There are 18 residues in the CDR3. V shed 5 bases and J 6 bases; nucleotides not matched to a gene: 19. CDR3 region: CASSLYNLPGGPVDTQYF. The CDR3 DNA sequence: TGTGCCAGCAGTCTATATAACTTACCGGGGGGGCCAGTGGATACGCAGTATTTT.

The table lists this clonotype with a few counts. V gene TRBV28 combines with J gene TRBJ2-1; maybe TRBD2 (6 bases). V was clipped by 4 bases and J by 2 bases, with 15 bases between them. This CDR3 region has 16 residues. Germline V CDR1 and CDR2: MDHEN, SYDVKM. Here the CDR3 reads CASSSGGVNTYNEQFF. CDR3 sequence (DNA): TGTGCCAGCAGTTCCGGCGGGGTAAACACCTACAATGAGCAGTTCTTC.